The entry below gives a single TCR beta chain sequence along with its context. Unique molecular identifiers were used in preparing the TCRbeta library. One entry per CDR3 protein, called by TCRdb with MiXCR from the PCR reads. Counted here are nearly 400,000 distinct CDR3 sequences, approximately 20% occurring once; the ten biggest clones make up 3.5% to 4%. This entry is derived from a study of T-cell reconstitution after alpha-beta-depleted transplantation in children. The CDR3 has 15 residues. Trimming pared 4 bases from V and 1 base from J, leaving 12 bases between. Looked up from germline, CDR1 is SGHTA and CDR2 is FQGNSA.

The receptor was isolated from a human donor who donated a stem cell graft to a child with acute myeloid leukemia. The rearrangement uses TRBV7-2 and TRBJ2-3; D is ambiguous. Material: PBMCs from the stem cell graft donor, obtained from the stem cell graft. The CDR3 protein is CASSSRISGTDTQYF. Written as DNA, the CDR3 is TGTGCCAGCAGCTCACGGATCTCAGGCACAGATACGCAGTATTTT.